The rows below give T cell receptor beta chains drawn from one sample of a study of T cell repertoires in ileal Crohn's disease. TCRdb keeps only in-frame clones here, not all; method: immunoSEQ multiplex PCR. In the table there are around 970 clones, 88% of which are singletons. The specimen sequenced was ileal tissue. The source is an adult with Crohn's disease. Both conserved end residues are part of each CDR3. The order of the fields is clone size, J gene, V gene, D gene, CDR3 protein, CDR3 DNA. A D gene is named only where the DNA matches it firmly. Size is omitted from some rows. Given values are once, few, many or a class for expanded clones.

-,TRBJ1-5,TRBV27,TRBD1,CANTPWDRGSQPQHF,TGTGCCAACACGCCGTGGGACAGGGGGAGCCAGCCCCAGCATTTT
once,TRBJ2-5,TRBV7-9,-,CASSFGNQETQYF,TGTGCCAGCAGCTTCGGGAATCAAGAGACCCAGTACTTC
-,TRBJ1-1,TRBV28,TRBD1,CASSRTGLNTEAFF,TGTGCCAGCAGTCGGACAGGGCTGAACACTGAAGCTTTCTTT
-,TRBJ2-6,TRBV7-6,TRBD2,CASNLAGVKSGANVLTF,TGTGCCAGCAACCTAGCGGGAGTTAAGTCTGGGGCCAACGTCCTGACTTTC
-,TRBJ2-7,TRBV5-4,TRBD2,CASSFGGGTGYEQYF,TGTGCCAGCAGCTTTGGGGGAGGGACGGGCTACGAGCAGTACTTC
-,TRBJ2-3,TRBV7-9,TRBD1,CAAGTGGETDTQYF,TGTGCTGCAGGGACAGGGGGGGAAACAGATACGCAGTATTTT
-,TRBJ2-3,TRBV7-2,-,CASSSRLVGDTQYF,TGTGCCAGCAGCAGCCGACTAGTAGGCGATACGCAGTATTTT
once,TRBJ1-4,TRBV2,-,CASSSPRQYLDEKLFF,TGTGCCAGCAGTTCCCCTCGACAGTATCTTGATGAAAAACTGTTTTTT
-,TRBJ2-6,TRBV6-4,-,CASSPRVTGANVLTF,TGTGCCAGCAGCCCCCGGGTGACCGGGGCCAACGTCCTGACTTTC
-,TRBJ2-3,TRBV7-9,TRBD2,CASSARLAGFTDTQYF,TGTGCCAGCAGCGCTCGGCTAGCGGGCTTCACAGATACGCAGTATTTT
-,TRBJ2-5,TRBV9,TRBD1,CASSGQGARATQYF,TGTGCCAGCAGCGGGCAGGGGGCGCGGGCGACCCAGTACTTC
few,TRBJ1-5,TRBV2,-,CAFRDIGNQPQHF,TGTGCCTTCCGGGACATTGGGAATCAGCCCCAGCATTTT
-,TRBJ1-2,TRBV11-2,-,CASSPRLTGNGYTF,TGTGCCAGCAGCCCCCGCCTAACCGGGAATGGCTACACCTTC
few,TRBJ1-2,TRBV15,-,CATSRDLGQLYGYTF,TGTGCCACCAGCAGAGATCTCGGACAGCTCTATGGCTACACCTTC
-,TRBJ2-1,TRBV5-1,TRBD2,CASSGGGGSSYNEQFF,TGCGCCAGCAGCGGGGGCGGGGGGAGCTCCTACAATGAGCAGTTCTTC
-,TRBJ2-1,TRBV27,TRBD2,CASSRRTSGSYNEQFF,TGTGCCAGCAGTCGGAGGACTAGCGGGAGTTACAATGAGCAGTTCTTC
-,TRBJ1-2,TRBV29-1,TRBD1,CSVSGQERSNYGYTF,TGCAGCGTTTCTGGACAGGAGAGGTCTAACTATGGCTACACCTTC
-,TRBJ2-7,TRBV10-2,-,CASSEDSSYEQYF,TGCGCCAGCAGTGAGGACAGCTCCTACGAGCAGTACTTC
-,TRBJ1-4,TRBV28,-,CASSLRGTNEKLFF,TGTGCCAGCAGTTTGCGCGGAACTAATGAAAAACTGTTTTTT
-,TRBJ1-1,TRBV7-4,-,CASSSLTGKVNTEAFF,TGTGCCAGCAGCTCCTTAACAGGAAAGGTGAACACTGAAGCTTTCTTT
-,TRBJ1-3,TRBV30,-,CAWSQGSGNTIYF,TGTGCCTGGAGCCAGGGGTCTGGAAACACCATATATTTT
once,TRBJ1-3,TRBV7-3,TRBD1,CASSPGQGTGNTIYF,TGTGCCAGCAGCCCTGGACAGGGTACTGGAAACACCATATATTTT
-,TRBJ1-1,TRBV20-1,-,CSAPFTEAFF,TGCAGTGCCCCTTTTACTGAAGCTTTCTTT
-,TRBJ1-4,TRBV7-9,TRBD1,CASSLGQGDEKLFF,TGTGCCAGCAGCTTAGGACAGGGAGACGAAAAACTGTTTTTT
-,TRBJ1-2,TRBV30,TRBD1,CAWSVLRTGGGYTF,TGTGCCTGGAGTGTCTTAAGGACAGGGGGCGGCTACACCTTC
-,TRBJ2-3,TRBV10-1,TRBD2,CASSSGRATDTQYF,TGCGCCAGCTCTAGCGGGAGGGCCACAGATACGCAGTATTTT
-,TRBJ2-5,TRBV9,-,CASSAELWETQYF,TGTGCCAGCAGCGCCGAACTCTGGGAGACCCAGTACTTC
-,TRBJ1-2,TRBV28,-,CASSSLTRPYGYTF,TGTGCCAGCAGTTCCCTTACGCGGCCGTATGGCTACACCTTC
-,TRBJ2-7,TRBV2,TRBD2,CASRSPSGDEQYF,TGTGCCAGCAGAAGCCCTAGCGGGGACGAGCAGTACTTC
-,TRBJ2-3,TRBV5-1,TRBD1,CASNRDRGGTDTQYF,TGCGCCAGCAACCGGGACAGGGGGGGAACAGATACGCAGTATTTT
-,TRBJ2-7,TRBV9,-,CASSEGVAPIKEQYF,TGTGCCAGCAGCGAGGGGGTAGCGCCGATCAAAGAGCAGTACTTC
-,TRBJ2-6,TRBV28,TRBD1,CASSLRWDRDSALLGANVLTF,TGTGCCAGCAGTTTAAGGTGGGACAGGGATTCCGCACTTCTTGGGGCCAACGTCCTGACTTTC
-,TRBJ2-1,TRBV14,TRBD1,CASSRGQGLSWYEQFF,TGTGCCAGCAGTCGTGGACAGGGTCTTAGTTGGTATGAGCAGTTCTTC
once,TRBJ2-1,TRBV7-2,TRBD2,CASSLGGSGPYNEQFF,TGTGCCAGCAGCTTAGGCGGGAGTGGACCCTACAATGAGCAGTTCTTC
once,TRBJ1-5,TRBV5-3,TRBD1,CARSLPAQDRYNNQPQHF,TGTGCCAGAAGCTTGCCAGCCCAGGACAGGTACAACAATCAGCCCCAGCATTTT
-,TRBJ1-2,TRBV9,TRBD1,CASSVGTRTGGVNYGYTF,TGTGCCAGCAGCGTAGGTACACGGACAGGGGGCGTTAACTATGGCTACACCTTC
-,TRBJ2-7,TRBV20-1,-,CSASKLYEQYF,TGCAGTGCTAGTAAGCTTTACGAGCAGTACTTC
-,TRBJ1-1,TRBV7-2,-,CASSFQGNTEAFF,TGTGCCAGCAGCTTTCAGGGAAACACTGAAGCTTTCTTT
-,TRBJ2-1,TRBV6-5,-,CASSPIGNEQFF,TGTGCCAGCAGCCCCATCGGCAATGAGCAGTTCTTC
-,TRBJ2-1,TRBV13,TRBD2,CASSRTSGSYNEQFF,TGTGCCAGCAGCCGGACTAGCGGATCCTACAATGAGCAGTTCTTC
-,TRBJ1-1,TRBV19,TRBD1,CASILSGGTEAFF,TGTGCCAGTATCCTTTCAGGGGGGACTGAAGCTTTCTTT
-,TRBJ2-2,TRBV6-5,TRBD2,CASSSGTSGFTGELFF,TGTGCCAGCAGTTCCGGGACTAGCGGATTCACCGGGGAGCTGTTTTTT
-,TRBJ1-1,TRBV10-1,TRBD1,CASSETGDYTEAFF,TGCGCCAGCAGTGAGACAGGGGACTACACTGAAGCTTTCTTT
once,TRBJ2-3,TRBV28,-,CASSYEQGDTQYF,TGTGCCAGCAGCTACGAACAGGGCGATACGCAGTATTTT
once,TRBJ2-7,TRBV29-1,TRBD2,CSVILAGGRYF,TGCAGCGTTATACTAGCGGGAGGTCGGTACTTC
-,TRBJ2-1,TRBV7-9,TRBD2,CASSLASGRQFTNEQFF,TGTGCCAGCAGCTTGGCTAGCGGGAGGCAATTCACCAATGAGCAGTTCTTC
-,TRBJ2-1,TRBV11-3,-,CASSPGFYNEQFF,TGTGCCAGCAGCCCGGGGTTTTACAATGAGCAGTTCTTC
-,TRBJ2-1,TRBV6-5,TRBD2,CASSPLAGGRNEQFF,TGTGCCAGCAGCCCCTTAGCGGGAGGGCGGAATGAGCAGTTCTTC
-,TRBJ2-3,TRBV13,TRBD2,CASSQGTSGRADTQYF,TGTGCCAGCAGCCAAGGGACTAGCGGGAGAGCAGATACGCAGTATTTT
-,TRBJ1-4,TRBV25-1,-,CASSEFKGRGNEKLFF,TGTGCCAGCAGTGAATTTAAAGGCAGGGGCAATGAAAAACTGTTTTTT
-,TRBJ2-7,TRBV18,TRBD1,CASSQGQGVYYEQYF,TGTGCCAGCTCACAAGGACAGGGGGTGTACTACGAGCAGTACTTC
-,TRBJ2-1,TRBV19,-,CASSIGAGIQAAQFF,TGTGCCAGTAGTATAGGGGCGGGTATCCAGGCAGCGCAGTTCTTC
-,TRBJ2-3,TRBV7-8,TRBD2,CASTDPGLAGARDTQYF,TGTGCCAGCACGGACCCTGGACTAGCGGGAGCAAGGGATACGCAGTATTTT
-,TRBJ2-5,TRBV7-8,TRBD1,CASSLGVAQGEYF,TGTGCCAGCAGCTTAGGAGTGGCACAGGGGGAGTACTTC